The 27 T cell receptor beta chains below all came from one sample that was sequenced in a study of T cell repertoires in cytomegalovirus infection (dated by TCRdb to about 2019). Sequencing relied on an Illumina HiSeq 1500. TCRdb trimmed the raw reads at Q25, called clones with MiXCR and kept productive beta chains. Rows are unified per CDR3 protein, each entry keeping the most common DNA and genes. The sample records around 740,000 distinct CDR3 sequences, 35% to 40% of which are singletons. The ten largest clones add up to under 3.5% of the sample. The specimen was PBMCs. The receptors stem from a human donor in good health (CMV status not recorded). Some clones in this sample may be carry-over from other donors' samples.

This clonotype was found a few times. V is TRBV28 and J is TRBJ2-3, with D perhaps being TRBD1 or TRBD2 (6 bases each). Germline V CDR1 and CDR2: MDHEN, SYDVKM. The CDR3 totals 13 residues. V lost 10 bases and J 7 bases, leaving 18 bases between the germline ends. In nucleotides, the CDR3 is TGTGCCATCTTCCACGGGGGCGAGAATACGCAGTATTTT. As protein: CAIFHGGENTQYF.

The table lists this clonotype with a few counts. This chain joins TRBV4-1 and TRBJ2-1; D is unclear. Germline V gives CDR1 MGHRA, CDR2 YSYEKL. This CDR3 is 16 amino acids long. Trimming left V 0 bases short and J 4 bases short, with 13 bases between. This CDR3 reads CASSQDTATRYNEQFF. In DNA, the CDR3 is TGCGCCAGCAGCCAAGATACCGCGACACGTTACAATGAGCAGTTCTTC.

Comment on this clonotype: The CDR3 end shows no conserved phenylalanine or tryptophan, and so a read error is likely. No DNA is shown, since the ends of the CDR3 on it are uncertain; the CDR3 is the one TCRdb lists. This chain joins TRBV7-2 and TRBJ2-1. A total of 12 residues make up the CDR3, ends included. Germline CDR1 and CDR2: SGHTA and FQGNSA. The CDR3 protein is CASSLQRNEQLL.

This clonotype has more than one count but fewer than ten. The chain couples TRBV18 to TRBJ2-7, with 8 bases that match TRBD1. CDR1 and CDR2 from the germline V gene are KGHSH and LQKENI. Trimming at V came to 2 bases and at J to 0 bases, leaving 3 bases not matched to a gene. There are 15 residues in the CDR3. Here the CDR3 reads CASSPGTGASYEQYF. In DNA form, the CDR3 reads TGTGCCAGCTCACCAGGGACAGGCGCCTCCTACGAGCAGTACTTC.

This clonotype was seen many times. The gene calls are TRBV28 and TRBJ2-7; D is possibly TRBD2 (5 bases). The length of the CDR3 is 13 residues. Trimming stripped 6 bases from V and 0 bases from J, with 9 bases between. The germline V gene encodes CDR1 MDHEN and CDR2 SYDVKM. CDR3 DNA sequence: TGTGCCAGCAGGGGCGGGTTCTCCTACGAGCAGTACTTC. Residues: CASRGGFSYEQYF.

This clonotype was detected only a few times. The chain links TRBV6-2 or TRBV6-3 to TRBJ1-1; D not certain. V lost 0 bases and J 4 bases, leaving 12 bases between the germline ends. This CDR3 has 15 residues. CDR1 is MNHEY, CDR2 SVGEGT, per germline. The CDR3 is CASSYSKSGFTEAFF. CDR3 DNA sequence: TGTGCCAGCAGTTACTCGAAATCGGGATTCACTGAAGCTTTCTTT.

This clonotype was seen a handful of times. The CDR3 DNA reads TGCAGTGCTGGGGGCGCAGCGGGAGACAATGAGCAGTTCTTC. This encodes CSAGGAAGDNEQFF. The chain carries TRBV20-1 and TRBJ2-1, with 8 nucleotides matching TRBD2. The CDR3 sequence is 14 residues long. The V segment lost 5 bases and the J segment 5 bases; nucleotides outside the gene matches: 8. Germline V gene data show CDR1 as DFQATT and CDR2 as SNEGSKA (reference sequence).

This chain joins TRBV28 and TRBJ2-1, with a possible D match to TRBD2 (5 bases). V was cut by 0 bases and J by 2 bases, with 14 bases left in between. The CDR3 consists of 17 residues. Germline loops: CDR1 MDHEN, CDR2 SYDVKM. CDR3 region: CASSLWGTGKPYNEQFF. The CDR3, as DNA: TGTGCCAGCAGTTTATGGGGTACGGGGAAGCCCTACAATGAGCAGTTCTTC.

This chain connects TRBV7-8 to TRBJ2-7, with D unclear. Trimming removed 8 bases from V and 2 bases from J, with 13 bases in between. The CDR3 has 13 residues. CDR1 is SGHVS and CDR2 is FQNEAQ in the germline V gene. The CDR3 is CASGGHQAYEQYF. The CDR3 DNA reads TGTGCCAGCGGTGGCCATCAGGCCTACGAGCAGTACTTC.

Remarks on this clonotype: At one end, the junction sequence differs from germline, possibly due to a read error. The chain uses TRBV28 and TRBJ1-1; 9 bases map to TRBD1. The germline CDR1 and CDR2 sequences are MDHEN and SYDVKM. The CDR3 runs 16 residues. The CDR3 DNA reads as TGTCCCAGCATCCTCGCTGTGGGACAGGGAAGAGGTGAAGCTTTCTTT. Its protein is CPSILAVGQGRGEAFF. The entire variable domain, with the rest obtained from reference TRBV28 and TRBJ1-1, is as follows: DVKVTQSSRYLVKRTGEKVFLECVQDMDHENMFWYRQDPGLGLRLIYFSYDVKMKEKGDIPEGYSVSREKKERFSLILESASTNQTSMYLCPSILAVGQGRGEAFFGQGTRLTVV.

Points on this clonotype: The junction and the germline gene differ at one end; a read error may be behind it. The rearrangement joins TRBV15 to TRBJ2-7; D may be TRBD1 (5 bases). Germline V gene data show CDR1 as LNHNV and CDR2 as YYDKDF (reference sequence). This CDR3 contains 13 residues. CDR3 sequence reads: CSTSSDSSYEQYF. The DNA for the CDR3 is TGTTCCACCAGCAGTGACAGTTCCTACGAGCAGTACTTC.

The chain has TRBV12-3 or TRBV12-4 and TRBJ2-4; 9 bases map to TRBD1. The CDR3 is made up of 18 amino acids. With V trimmed by 1 base and J by 0 bases, 7 bases remained unmatched. Here the CDR3 reads CASSLEGQGSLAKNIQYF. The CDR3 DNA reads TGTGCCAGCAGTTTAGAGGGACAGGGATCTTTAGCCAAAAACATTCAGTACTTC.

With respect to this clonotype: This clone may be a read error of a much larger clone one base away. The rearrangement uses TRBV7-6 and TRBJ2-1; D is tentatively TRBD1 or TRBD2 (5 bases each). The CDR3 has 16 amino acids. The germline gives CDR1 SGHVS, CDR2 FNYEAQ. The CDR3 protein is CAGSYGTASSYNEQFF. As DNA, the CDR3 is TGTGCCGGCAGCTATGGGACGGCCAGCTCCTACAATGAGCAGTTCTTC.

This chain uses TRBV19 with TRBJ2-5; D is unresolved. The germline CDR1 and CDR2 sequences are LNHDA and SQIVND (reference sequence). Trimming shortened V by 1 base and J by 5 bases, and 14 bases separated the two germline ends. The CDR3 contains 15 residues. The CDR3 is CASSIGGSRMETQYF. In DNA, the CDR3 is TGTGCCAGTAGTATAGGAGGCAGTAGGATGGAGACCCAGTACTTC.

Comment on this clonotype: Sequence at one end of the junction differs from germline and may be a read error. The chain has TRBV7-4 and TRBJ2-7, with D tentatively TRBD2 (6 bases). This CDR3 contains 15 residues. Germline values: CDR1 SGHVT, CDR2 SQSDAQ. The CDR3 DNA reads as TGTGCCAGCAGCTTAGCGGGACTCAAAGCCTACAAGCAGTACTTC. It codes for CASSLAGLKAYKQYF.

This clonotype was recorded a few times. The chain has TRBV7-3 and TRBJ2-6; D may be TRBD1 (5 bases). The length of the CDR3 is 17 residues. The V gene's germline CDR1 is SGHTA and CDR2 FQGTGA. Trimming pared 4 bases from V and 2 bases from J, leaving 15 bases between. The CDR3, as DNA: TGTGCCAGCAGCTCGCGACAGACACTTACTGGGGCCAACGTCCTGACTTTC. This sequence encodes CASSSRQTLTGANVLTF.

The rearrangement links TRBV28 to TRBJ2-1, with 12 bases identical to TRBD2. The CDR3 is 20 residues long. Germline lookup yields CDR1 MDHEN and CDR2 SYDVKM. The V and J ends lost 5 bases and 6 bases, in that order; junction bases with no gene match: 20. The CDR3 DNA reads TGTGCCAGCAGTCCACTAAAGACTAGCGGGAGTCGCCGTTTTTTCAATGAGCAGTTCTTC. Amino acids: CASSPLKTSGSRRFFNEQFF.

This clonotype was detected many times. This sequence joins TRBV7-2 and TRBJ1-1, with D uncertain. The CDR3 is 15 amino acids. The V end was cut by 5 bases, the J end by 0 bases, with 13 bases between. Germline V gene lookup returns CDR1 SGHTA and CDR2 FQGNSA. CDR3 region: CASSLNGIMNTEAFF. CDR3 nucleotides: TGTGCCAGCAGCCTCAACGGGATTATGAACACTGAAGCTTTCTTT. Together with reference TRBV7-2 and TRBJ1-1, the CDR3 gives the full variable domain: GAGVSQSPSNKVTEKGKDVELRCDPISGHTALYWYRQSLGQGLEFLIYFQGNSAPDKSGLPSDRFSAERTGGSVSTLTIQRTQQEDSAVYLCASSLNGIMNTEAFFGQGTRLTVV.

The chain combines TRBV20-1 with TRBJ2-1, with D perhaps matching TRBD1 (5 bases). Germline V lookup: CDR1 DFQATT, CDR2 SNEGSKA (reference sequence). This CDR3 spans 13 amino acids. V was pared by 3 bases and J by 7 bases, with 13 bases between. CDR3 region: CSARRQGGNEQFF. The CDR3 bases are TGCAGTGCTAGGCGCCAGGGTGGAAATGAGCAGTTCTTC.

The rearrangement uses TRBV15 and TRBJ1-2; D not resolved. CDR3 length: 14 amino acids. Germline CDR1 reads LNHNV; CDR2 reads YYDKDF (reference sequence). The V and J ends lost 0 bases and 8 bases respectively, with 13 bases between them. The DNA of the CDR3 is TGTGCCACCAGCAGAGACAACCTAGAGGGAGGCTACACCTTC. Amino acid sequence: CATSRDNLEGGYTF.

This clonotype appeared many times. V and J are TRBV7-2 and TRBJ1-4; 8 bases align to TRBD1. V gave up 5 bases and J gave up 4 bases; unmatched junction bases: 12. Germline V gene data show CDR1 as SGHTA and CDR2 as FQGNSA. This CDR3 has 17 amino acids. CDR3 amino acids: CASSQKGQAPNNEKLFF. The DNA of the CDR3 is TGTGCCAGCAGCCAGAAGGGACAGGCCCCCAATAATGAAAAACTGTTTTTT.

The chain carries TRBV2 and TRBJ1-3, with 7 bases matching TRBD1. Trimming at V came to 9 bases and at J to 0 bases, leaving 5 bases not matched to a gene. The CDR3 contains 14 residues. CDR1 and CDR2 (germline): SNHLY, FYNNEI. The DNA of the CDR3 is TGTGCCAGTACCCCAGGGGGCTCTGGAAACACCATATATTTT. Protein sequence: CASTPGGSGNTIYF.

This clonotype came up a few times. The chain has TRBV25-1 and TRBJ2-1; TRBD1 aligns across 7 bases. Per the germline V gene, CDR1 is MGHDK and CDR2 is SYGVNS. V lost 3 bases and J lost 0; bases outside the gene matches: 5. The CDR3 is 16 residues long. The CDR3 loop reads CASSDRGQSSYNEQFF. The DNA of the CDR3 is TGTGCCAGCAGTGATCGGGGACAGAGCTCCTACAATGAGCAGTTCTTC.

At least ten counts were recorded for this clonotype. The V and J genes are TRBV7-2 and TRBJ2-7; D is unclear. The germline V gene encodes CDR1 SGHTA and CDR2 FQGNSA. This CDR3 spans 14 amino acids. The V end lost 1 base, the J end lost 0 bases, and 7 bases lay between the germline ends. The CDR3 spells CASSLVQGSYEQYF. CDR3 sequence (DNA): TGTGCCAGCAGCTTAGTCCAAGGCTCCTACGAGCAGTACTTC.

The V call is TRBV20-1, the J call TRBJ1-5; weak D call: TRBD1 (6 bases). This CDR3 spans 14 amino acids. Trimming removed 1 base at V and 7 bases at J, with 14 bases between. Per germline, CDR1 DFQATT and CDR2 SNEGSKA (reference sequence). The CDR3 sequence: CSARVGGLYQPQHF. In nucleotides, the CDR3 is TGCAGTGCTAGAGTTGGGGGGCTTTACCAGCCCCAGCATTTT.

Comments on this clonotype: Germline is not matched at one junction end, which may reflect a read error. For the CDR3, the DNA is TGTGCCAGCAGTCCTCGGGGGACAGGGGGCTTGTCACCCCGCCCCTTT. Its protein product is CASSPRGTGGLSPRPF. The chain joins TRBV12-3 or TRBV12-4 to TRBJ1-6, with 12 nucleotides matching TRBD1. This CDR3 region has 16 residues.

This clonotype has a handful of counts. The CDR3 DNA reads as TGCGCCAGCAGCACAACCGACAGGGCGAATCAGCCCCAGCATTTT. Its protein is CASSTTDRANQPQHF. This chain links TRBV4-1 with TRBJ1-5, with 7 bases lining up with TRBD1. Per the germline V gene, CDR1 is MGHRA and CDR2 is YSYEKL. The CDR3 covers 15 residues. J gave up 4 bases and V 5 bases, and 8 bases lay outside the gene matches.